This T cell receptor (beta chain) was observed in a study of cytomegalovirus exposure and HLA in healthy donors. This PCR relied on a set of 60 Vbeta primers and 13 Jbeta primers. TCRdb keeps only in-frame clones here, not all; method: immunoSEQ multiplex PCR. The repertoire holds fewer than 200,000 clones, with approximately 80% as singletons. CDR1 and CDR2 (germline): MGHRA, YSYEKL. CDR3 size: 15 residues. With 4 bases removed from V and 4 bases from J, the gap between germline ends came to 13 bases. V and J are TRBV4-1 and TRBJ2-2; D is perhaps TRBD2 (6 bases). This clonotype was sampled from a man aged 45 to 65 in good health and CMV-seropositive. Source material: PBMCs. The CDR3 loop reads CASSPGTLRTGELFF. For the CDR3, the DNA is TGCGCCAGCAGCCCTGGGACTCTCCGCACCGGGGAGCTGTTTTTT.